This T cell receptor beta chain was sequenced for a study of blood T cell repertoires in COVID-19. Study-wide context: Sites across the United States, Italy and Spain contributed samples from acute and convalescent COVID-19. PBMCs, B-cell-depleted T cells, or T cells provided the cDNA or gDNA that made up the material.

The CDR3 sequence is 14 residues long. CDR1 and CDR2 (germline): SGHTA, FQGNSA. V gave up 4 bases and J gave up 0 bases, with 6 bases separating them. In the original analysis: Cell counts per sample came from amplifying reference gene primers. Here immunoSEQ multiplex PCR was the method, and the copy in TCRdb shows in-frame clones only, minus some. The V and J calls and clone size are taken from that table; D and trimming were inferred from the DNA. The repertoire holds 230,000 or so clones, with approximately 82% as singletons. Sequencing was performed on peripheral blood. This clonotype originated in a man aged 35-49 years with active or convalescent COVID-19. The chain is built from TRBV7-2 and TRBJ2-2; D remains unclear. The CDR3 reads CASSSVPNTGELFF. The CDR3, as DNA: TGTGCCAGCAGCTCCGTCCCGAACACCGGGGAGCTGTTTTTT.